A selection of T cell receptor beta chains follows, all from one sample in a study of T-cell reconstitution after alpha-beta-depleted transplantation in children. TCRdb ran MiXCR on the PCR reads and lists one entry per CDR3 protein. The data show 80,000 to 95,000 distinct CDR3 sequences, roughly 8.3% seen once. The sequencing here drew on PBMCs from the stem cell graft donor, taken from the stem cell graft. The receptor source for this set is a human donor who donated a stem cell graft to a child with congenital amegakaryocytic thrombocytopenia. CDR3s include the opening cysteine and the closing phenylalanine or tryptophan. Fields, in order: D gene, V gene, CDR3 protein. A D gene is named only where the DNA matches it firmly.

d_call: NA; v_call: TRBV3-1; cdr3_aa: CASSQAAGELFF
d_call: NA; v_call: TRBV20-1; cdr3_aa: CSAVSSDYYEQYF
d_call: NA; v_call: TRBV5-1; cdr3_aa: CASSARGGEGTEAFF
d_call: NA; v_call: TRBV27; cdr3_aa: CASSLLPPGRETQYF
d_call: NA; v_call: TRBV7-9; cdr3_aa: CASSLGGLGNEQFF
d_call: NA; v_call: TRBV7-9; cdr3_aa: CASSAAQGGNEQFF
d_call: TRBD1; v_call: TRBV10-3; cdr3_aa: CAISESGQGISYEQYF
d_call: TRBD2; v_call: TRBV20-1; cdr3_aa: CSACPGGAGRYTDTQYF
d_call: TRBD1; v_call: TRBV19; cdr3_aa: CASSPGQPLYGYTF
d_call: NA; v_call: TRBV12-3/TRBV12-4; cdr3_aa: CASSFIGSTIYF
d_call: NA; v_call: TRBV27; cdr3_aa: CASRKRADHTEAFF
d_call: NA; v_call: TRBV12-3/TRBV12-4; cdr3_aa: CASSFRTAAGGYTF
d_call: TRBD2; v_call: TRBV5-1; cdr3_aa: CASSLALAASSYEQYF
d_call: TRBD2; v_call: TRBV27; cdr3_aa: CASSLSSPGGGQYF
d_call: NA; v_call: TRBV15; cdr3_aa: CATSQRGGGRSYEQYF
d_call: TRBD1; v_call: TRBV6-1; cdr3_aa: CASSASGTGTIYEQYF
d_call: NA; v_call: TRBV5-1; cdr3_aa: CASSLHDTGYSYEQYF
d_call: NA; v_call: TRBV9; cdr3_aa: CASSVGAGPSYNEQFF
d_call: NA; v_call: TRBV12-3/TRBV12-4; cdr3_aa: CASSPGDEQFF
d_call: NA; v_call: TRBV7-6; cdr3_aa: CASSPFGGALVPGELFF
d_call: NA; v_call: TRBV3-1; cdr3_aa: CASSQDNRDSPYEQYF
d_call: TRBD2; v_call: TRBV3-1; cdr3_aa: CASSQGFASGNDEQFF
d_call: NA; v_call: TRBV7-3; cdr3_aa: CASSPFPGSSYEQYF
d_call: NA; v_call: TRBV7-2; cdr3_aa: CASSIHGSPNQPQHF
d_call: NA; v_call: TRBV3-1; cdr3_aa: CASSRTLVSSYNEQFF
d_call: NA; v_call: TRBV2; cdr3_aa: CASSEALGSFGNTIYF
d_call: TRBD1; v_call: TRBV20-1; cdr3_aa: CSARTGTGAGNTIYF
d_call: NA; v_call: TRBV30; cdr3_aa: CAWRRSGNQPQHF
d_call: TRBD1; v_call: TRBV25-1; cdr3_aa: CASSESSGAGGARGYTF
d_call: NA; v_call: TRBV20-1; cdr3_aa: CSSGQGAGYEQYF
d_call: NA; v_call: TRBV30; cdr3_aa: CAWSEGVGNEQFF
d_call: NA; v_call: TRBV20-1; cdr3_aa: CSPKNEQFF
d_call: TRBD2; v_call: TRBV13; cdr3_aa: CASSLGGGATYEQYF
d_call: TRBD1; v_call: TRBV29-1; cdr3_aa: CSIGRTGGDEQYF
d_call: NA; v_call: TRBV5-1; cdr3_aa: CASSLVSDRGETQYF
d_call: NA; v_call: TRBV15; cdr3_aa: CATSRDRPAQGGARNEQYF
d_call: TRBD1; v_call: TRBV6-8; cdr3_aa: CAPKKGTGTTGELFF
d_call: TRBD2; v_call: TRBV11-2; cdr3_aa: CASSLEGTSGRGTGELFF
d_call: TRBD2; v_call: TRBV30; cdr3_aa: CAWLRAGGKYEQFF
d_call: NA; v_call: TRBV12-3/TRBV12-4; cdr3_aa: CASRFCPDCRNTEAFF
d_call: NA; v_call: TRBV20-1; cdr3_aa: CSARTGPYNSPLHF
d_call: NA; v_call: TRBV20-1; cdr3_aa: CSARSGVGWDTEAFF
d_call: NA; v_call: TRBV28; cdr3_aa: CASSPGLTHTEAFF
d_call: NA; v_call: TRBV3-1; cdr3_aa: CASSQDVVGRNTEAFF
d_call: TRBD1; v_call: TRBV5-1; cdr3_aa: CASSFGAGHRGRTEAFF
d_call: NA; v_call: TRBV5-1; cdr3_aa: CASSLIQGRDGYTF
d_call: NA; v_call: TRBV20-1; cdr3_aa: CSAAGGYNEQFF
d_call: TRBD2; v_call: TRBV12-3/TRBV12-4; cdr3_aa: CASSPGLADYNEQFF
d_call: NA; v_call: TRBV20-1; cdr3_aa: CSASLQWGNTEAFF
d_call: NA; v_call: TRBV6-1; cdr3_aa: CASSEGEDLEAFF
d_call: NA; v_call: TRBV20-1; cdr3_aa: CSASTDLNQPQHF